The clone carrying this TCR beta chain has at least ten counts. Full-length variable regions came from constant-region reverse primers plus semi-nested Nested Universal Primer A PCR. TCRdb reanalysed the 5' RACE reads using MiXCR and keeps one entry per CDR3 protein. This table holds 34,000 or so distinct CDR3 sequences, approximately 30% found once. Germline V gives CDR1 LGHNA, CDR2 YNFKEQ. The germline V and J ends were trimmed by 3 bases and 4 bases, with 10 bases remaining between them. This CDR3 contains 14 residues. The sorted Tregs were CD4+CD25+CD127-/low cells. The sequencing input was tumor-infiltrating Tregs sorted from the breast tumor. The origin of this receptor is a female donor with breast cancer. The chain combines TRBV4-2 with TRBJ1-3; possible D gene TRBD1, 5 bases. CDR3 region: CASSQGGAGNTIYF. DNA of the CDR3: TGTGCCAGCAGCCAGGGGGGAGCGGGAAACACCATATATTTT.